The 32 T cell receptor beta chains below come from one sample, sequenced in a study of T cell responses to AZD1222 COVID-19 vaccine. Sequenced by immunoSEQ multiplex PCR; TCRdb stores in-frame clones only, minus some. The sample has 95,000 to 100,000 clones, roughly 90% seen once. Sequenced here: peripheral blood, sampled 28 days after the second AZD1222 dose. The origin of the receptors is an adult who received the AZD1222 COVID-19 vaccine.

J is TRBJ2-7 and V is TRBV4-1, with 7 bases that match TRBD1. CDR1 is MGHRA and CDR2 is YSYEKL in the germline V gene. The length of the CDR3 is 15 residues. V lost 0 bases, J lost 4 bases, and 6 bases stayed unmatched. The CDR3: CASSQDWARGYEQYF. DNA of the CDR3: TGCGCCAGCAGCCAAGATTGGGCCAGGGGGTACGAGCAGTACTTC.

There are a few counts of this clone. V usage is TRBV10-3 and J usage is TRBJ2-3; D assignment may be TRBD1 or TRBD2 (5 bases each). The CDR3 consists of 14 residues. The V gene's germline CDR1 is ENHRY and CDR2 SYGVKD. Trimming removed 8 bases from V and 1 base from J, with 13 bases in between. The CDR3 region is CAIEKGRGTDTQYF. CDR3 coding DNA: TGTGCCATCGAGAAGGGGAGAGGCACAGATACGCAGTATTTT.

This clone was counted once. The rearrangement uses TRBV9 and TRBJ1-5; TRBD1 matches at 8 bases. V lost 4 bases to trimming and J lost 6 bases; unmatched junction nucleotides: 9. The CDR3 is 15 amino acids. CDR1 and CDR2 from the germline V gene are SGDLS and YYNGEE. The CDR3 sequence: CASSPTGASVQPQHF. The CDR3 nucleotides are TGTGCCAGCAGCCCGACAGGGGCCTCAGTTCAGCCCCAGCATTTT. Combining the CDR3 with reference TRBV9 and TRBJ1-5 gives the whole variable domain DSGVTQTPKHLITATGQRVTLRCSPRSGDLSVYWYQQSLDQGLQFLIQYYNGEERAKGNILERFSAQQFPDLHSELNLSSLELGDSALYFCASSPTGASVQPQHFGDGTRLSIL.

The chain joins TRBV5-4 to TRBJ1-4; TRBD1 is a possible D gene (6 bases). Germline CDR1 SGHNT, CDR2 YYREEE (reference sequence). The CDR3 is made up of 14 amino acids. The germline V and J ends were trimmed by 1 base and 9 bases, with 13 bases remaining between them. Written as DNA, the CDR3 is TGTGCCAGCAGCTTGTACAGGGAGAATCAAAAACTGTTTTTT. It codes for CASSLYRENQKLFF. Complete variable domain (other parts from reference TRBV5-4 and TRBJ1-4): ETGVTQSPTHLIKTRGQQVTLRCSSQSGHNTVSWYQQALGQGPQFIFQYYREEENGRGNFPPRFSGLQFPNYSSELNVNALELDDSALYLCASSLYRENQKLFFGSGTQLSVL.

The rearrangement joins TRBV2 to TRBJ2-2, with unresolved D. This CDR3 is built from 16 residues. Trimming pared 1 base from V and 2 bases from J, leaving 11 bases between. CDR1 and CDR2 (germline): SNHLY, FYNNEI. DNA for the CDR3: TGTGCCAGCAGTGAAGGAAGGCCCTCAAACACCGGGGAGCTGTTTTTT. It encodes CASSEGRPSNTGELFF.

The chain employs TRBV2 and TRBJ1-1; D perhaps matches TRBD1 (5 bases). V lost 6 bases, J lost 1 base, and 12 bases lay in between. The CDR3 is 14 residues long. Germline CDR1 is SNHLY and CDR2 is FYNNEI. This chain's CDR3 is CASRKDGGNTEAFF. CDR3 in DNA: TGTGCCAGCAGGAAGGACGGGGGGAACACTGAAGCTTTCTTT.

This chain uses TRBV5-4 with TRBJ2-3; 10 bases are shared with TRBD1. Per the germline V gene, CDR1 is SGHNT and CDR2 is YYREEE (reference sequence). V lost 0 bases, J lost 4 bases, and 5 bases stayed unmatched. The CDR3 is 16 residues long. CDR3 nucleotides: TGTGCCAGCAGCTTGGGACAGGGGGCGGGCGCAGATACGCAGTATTTT. It encodes CASSLGQGAGADTQYF. The full variable domain, rest sourced from reference TRBV5-4 and TRBJ2-3, is ETGVTQSPTHLIKTRGQQVTLRCSSQSGHNTVSWYQQALGQGPQFIFQYYREEENGRGNFPPRFSGLQFPNYSSELNVNALELDDSALYLCASSLGQGAGADTQYFGPGTRLTVL.

This CDR3 reads CASSLDGSYNYGYTF. The CDR3 nucleotides are TGCGCCAGCAGCCTGGATGGCAGTTATAACTATGGCTACACCTTC. The V call is TRBV5-1, the J call TRBJ1-2; D gene unclear. This CDR3 has 15 residues. Trimming removed 4 bases from V and 1 base from J, with 14 bases in between. Per germline, CDR1 SGHRS and CDR2 YFSETQ. The full variable domain, its missing parts supplied by reference TRBV5-1 and TRBJ1-2, is KAGVTQTPRYLIKTRGQQVTLSCSPISGHRSVSWYQQTPGQGLQFLFEYFSETQRNKGNFPGRFSGRQFSNSRSEMNVSTLELGDSALYLCASSLDGSYNYGYTFGSGTRLTVV.

This chain links TRBV11-2 with TRBJ2-1, with unresolved D. The CDR3 is 13 amino acids. Trimming removed 5 bases from V and 7 bases from J, with 12 bases in between. The germline CDR1 and CDR2 sequences are SGHAT and FQNNGV. CDR3 protein: CASSGVGLNEQFF. The DNA for the CDR3 is TGTGCCAGCAGCGGGGTAGGGCTGAATGAGCAGTTCTTC. Together with reference TRBV11-2 and TRBJ2-1, the CDR3 gives the full variable domain: EAGVAQSPRYKIIEKRQSVAFWCNPISGHATLYWYQQILGQGPKLLIQFQNNGVVDDSQLPKDRFSAERLKGVDSTLKIQPAKLEDSAVYLCASSGVGLNEQFFGPGTRLTVL.

The chain combines TRBV3-1 (or the pseudogene TRBV3-2) with TRBJ2-5, with D perhaps matching TRBD2 (6 bases). The ends were cut back, 4 bases at V and 1 base at J, with 10 bases in the middle. Per germline, CDR1 LGHDT and CDR2 YNNKEL (reference sequence). This CDR3 region has 14 residues. The CDR3 DNA is TGTGCCAGCAGCCTTCCTAGCGTCCAAGAGACCCAGTACTTC. This encodes CASSLPSVQETQYF.

Only a few counts were recorded for this clone. The chain recombines TRBV6-6 with TRBJ1-3; D gene ambiguous. The CDR3 runs 16 residues. Germline CDR1 and CDR2: MNHNY and SVGAGI (reference sequence). Trimming took off 8 bases at V and 2 bases at J, with 19 bases between the two ends. CDR3 region: CASGHLGVTPGNTIYF. For the CDR3, the DNA is TGTGCCAGCGGCCACCTCGGGGTAACCCCTGGAAACACCATATATTTT.

This chain uses TRBV7-2 with TRBJ1-2, with a weak D call TRBD1 (6 bases). The CDR3 contains 16 residues. Looked up from germline, CDR1 is SGHTA and CDR2 is FQGNSA. The V end was cut by 5 bases, the J end by 6 bases, with 22 bases between. As DNA, the CDR3 is TGTGCCAGCAGCCCTCAAACGGTGAACAGGGTCGATGGCTACACCTTC. Translated: CASSPQTVNRVDGYTF.

This chain connects TRBV19 to TRBJ1-4; no definite D call. Germline CDR1 LNHDA, CDR2 SQIVND (reference sequence). V lost 6 bases, J lost 4 bases, and 6 bases lay in between. The CDR3 loop spans 12 amino acids. CDR3 DNA: TGTGCCAGTAGGCACAGTAATGAAAAACTGTTTTTT. Its translation: CASRHSNEKLFF.

J is TRBJ1-6 and V is TRBV11-1, with unresolved D. V was clipped by 3 bases and J by 5 bases, with 8 bases between them. Germline V CDR1 and CDR2: SGHAT, FQDESV (reference sequence). This CDR3 comprises 14 residues. The CDR3 nucleotides are TGTGCCAGCAGCTTTGTACGGAATAATTCACCCCTCCACTTT. It codes for CASSFVRNNSPLHF. Full variable domain (missing parts from reference TRBV11-1 and TRBJ1-6): EAEVAQSPRYKITEKSQAVAFWCDPISGHATLYWYRQILGQGPELLVQFQDESVVDDSQLPKDRFSAERLKGVDSTLKIQPAELGDSAMYLCASSFVRNNSPLHFGNGTRLTVT.

The chain has TRBV6-5 and TRBJ1-4; 8 bases match TRBD1. J lost 7 bases, V lost 0 bases, and 4 bases had no gene match. The CDR3 sequence is 15 residues long. CDR1 MNHEY and CDR2 SVGAGI come from the germline V gene. The CDR3 reads CASSYSTGVGEKLFF. The DNA for the CDR3 is TGTGCCAGCAGTTACTCGACAGGGGTGGGTGAAAAACTGTTTTTT.

The chain employs TRBV20-1 and TRBJ1-2, with a weak D call TRBD1 (6 bases). V lost 3 bases to trimming and J lost 3 bases, with 20 bases between them. Germline V gene sequence: CDR1 DFQATT, CDR2 SNEGSKA (reference sequence). The CDR3 extends over 16 amino acids. The CDR3 DNA is TGCAGTGCTAGTCACCGGGACACATCATCGCACTATGGCTACACCTTC. This codes for CSASHRDTSSHYGYTF.

The CDR3 nucleotides are TGTGCCAGCTCCCCCGGGCTCGGGGGGGCCAACGTCCTGACTTTC. Translation: CASSPGLGGANVLTF. The chain has TRBV18 and TRBJ2-6; D gene uncertain. The germline V and J ends were trimmed by 6 bases and 4 bases, with 13 bases remaining between them. CDR3 length equals 15 residues. Germline assignment: CDR1 KGHSH and CDR2 LQKENI.

The chain links TRBV27 to TRBJ2-7; D assignment may be TRBD1 or TRBD2 (5 bases each). With 3 bases removed from V and 5 bases from J, the gap between germline ends came to 14 bases. The CDR3 runs to 14 residues. Looked up from germline, CDR1 is MNHEY and CDR2 is SMNVEV (reference sequence). The CDR3 loop reads CASSFNRDPHEQYF. CDR3 sequence (DNA): TGTGCCAGCAGTTTTAACCGGGACCCGCACGAGCAGTACTTC.

This sequence joins TRBV12-3 or TRBV12-4 and TRBJ1-1; possibly TRBD1 for D (5 bases). The CDR3 consists of 13 residues. Trimming removed 1 base at V and 11 bases at J, with 14 bases between. CDR3 nucleotides: TGTGCCAGCAGTTTAGGGGGGGAGTCGTCGGCTTTCTTT. Translated, it gives CASSLGGESSAFF.

The rearrangement links TRBV25-1 to TRBJ2-7; D is ambiguous. The length of the CDR3 is 14 residues. The germline V gene has CDR1 MGHDK and CDR2 SYGVNS. V gave up 3 bases and J gave up 3 bases, with 12 bases separating them. The CDR3 DNA reads TGTGCCAGCAGTGAGCCCACCAAAATCTACGAGCAGTACTTC. Protein product: CASSEPTKIYEQYF.

This clone was seen a handful of times. J is TRBJ2-2 and V is TRBV7-6; TRBD2 matches at 9 bases. Germline CDR1 is SGHVS and CDR2 is FNYEAQ. V shed 8 bases and J 4 bases; nucleotides not matched to a gene: 8. The CDR3 extends over 15 amino acids. The CDR3 region has the DNA TGTGCCAGCCGGGGGGCTAGCGGGACCACCGGGGAGCTGTTTTTT. Its translation is CASRGASGTTGELFF.

The chain couples TRBV2 to TRBJ1-5; 7 positions match TRBD1. The CDR3 length is 14 residues. CDR1 and CDR2 from the germline V gene are SNHLY and FYNNEI. J was trimmed by 5 bases and V by 8 bases; bases with no gene match: 9. This chain's CDR3 is CASARGQPYQPQHF. The CDR3, as DNA: TGTGCCAGCGCGAGGGGACAGCCGTATCAGCCCCAGCATTTT.

Here the CDR3 DNA reads TGTGCCAGTAGTGGGCAGGGATATTACGAGCAGTACTTC. Residues: CASSGQGYYEQYF. The chain carries TRBV19 and TRBJ2-7, with D possibly being TRBD1 (5 bases). Germline lookup yields CDR1 LNHDA and CDR2 SQIVND (reference sequence). The CDR3 is 13 amino acids. With 5 bases removed from V and 4 bases from J, the gap between germline ends came to 12 bases.

The V call is TRBV4-1, the J call TRBJ2-3; 11 bases agree with TRBD2. The trim removed 8 bases at V and 2 bases at J, leaving 6 bases unmatched. The length of the CDR3 is 15 residues. CDR1 and CDR2 (germline): MGHRA, YSYEKL. This chain's CDR3 is CASGSGRGITDTQYF. The CDR3 DNA reads TGCGCCAGCGGTAGCGGGAGGGGGATCACAGATACGCAGTATTTT.

The gene calls are TRBV14 and TRBJ1-2; 9 nucleotides line up with TRBD1. V lost 4 bases, J lost 8 bases, and 8 bases stayed unmatched. The CDR3 contains 14 residues. Germline V gene sequence: CDR1 SGHDN, CDR2 FVKESK. The CDR3 region is CASSPRTGAGGYTF. The CDR3, as DNA: TGTGCCAGCAGCCCGAGGACAGGGGCTGGGGGCTACACCTTC.

This clone showed up just a few times. The chain links TRBV10-3 to TRBJ2-7, with TRBD2 as a possible D gene (5 bases). Germline assignment: CDR1 ENHRY and CDR2 SYGVKD. The CDR3 has 15 residues. The V end was cut by 4 bases, the J end by 3 bases, with 16 bases between. The chain's CDR3 is CAISVGLAHNYEQYF. The CDR3, as DNA: TGTGCCATCAGTGTAGGGCTAGCCCACAACTACGAGCAGTACTTC.

V usage is TRBV6-5 and J usage is TRBJ1-3; D remains unclear. Trimming left V 5 bases short and J 5 bases short, with 10 bases between. CDR3 length: 13 residues. Looked up from germline, CDR1 is MNHEY and CDR2 is SVGAGI. The CDR3 protein is CASSPTGRNTIYF. The CDR3 DNA follows: TGTGCCAGCAGTCCGACCGGGAGAAACACCATATATTTT.

The chain is built from TRBV30 and TRBJ2-7; tentative D call: TRBD2 (6 bases). Germline-derived CDR1 and CDR2 are GTSNPN and SVGIG (reference sequence). The CDR3 sequence is 15 residues long. V lost 3 bases, J lost 0 bases, and 15 bases lay in between. The CDR3 loop is CAWRQKRLVSYEQYF. CDR3 bases: TGTGCCTGGAGACAGAAGCGACTAGTCTCCTACGAGCAGTACTTC.

This chain links TRBV3-1 (or the pseudogene TRBV3-2) with TRBJ2-7, with 7 bases lining up with TRBD1. The CDR3 length is 14 residues. Germline V gene lookup returns CDR1 LGHDT and CDR2 YNNKEL (reference sequence). V trimming: 4 bases; J trimming: 9 bases; junction bases outside the gene matches: 12. DNA for the CDR3: TGTGCCAGCAGCCTTAGGGACAGCCTCGGTTGGCAGTACTTC. This translates into CASSLRDSLGWQYF.

V is TRBV19 and J is TRBJ2-1, with D possibly called TRBD1 or TRBD2 (5 bases each). CDR1 is LNHDA, CDR2 SQIVND, per germline (reference sequence). Trimming shortened V by 3 bases and J by 0 bases, and 15 bases separated the two germline ends. This CDR3 has 17 residues. CDR3 protein: CASSMGEVGVSYNEQFF. The CDR3 coding sequence is TGTGCCAGTAGTATGGGAGAGGTGGGGGTCTCCTACAATGAGCAGTTCTTC.

The DNA for the CDR3 is TGTGCCAGCAGCCGGGACAAGTGGGGGGAGACCCAGTACTTC. This sequence encodes CASSRDKWGETQYF. The chain employs TRBV5-6 and TRBJ2-5; D may be TRBD1 (6 bases). The CDR3 runs 14 residues. Between the trimmed V and J ends, which lost 4 bases and 5 bases, there was a span of 15 bases. Germline-derived CDR1 and CDR2 are SGHDT and YYEEEE. The variable domain in full, completed from reference TRBV5-6 and TRBJ2-5, reads DAGVTQSPTHLIKTRGQQVTLRCSPKSGHDTVSWYQQALGQGPQFIFQYYEEEERQRGNFPDRFSGHQFPNYSSELNVNALLLGDSALYLCASSRDKWGETQYFGPGTRLLVL.

This chain uses TRBV29-1 with TRBJ1-2; D uncertain. CDR3 length: 11 amino acids. V lost 7 bases to trimming and J lost 8 bases, with 14 bases between them. Germline CDR1 and CDR2: SQVTM and ANQGSEA. CDR3 region: CSAEKGAGYTF. As DNA, the CDR3 is TGCAGCGCCGAAAAGGGCGCGGGCTACACCTTC.